A selection of T cell receptor beta chains follows, all from one sample in a study of OX40 agonist ivuxolimab in advanced cancers. Some clones are missing from TCRdb's copy, which holds only in-frame ones; the method was immunoSEQ multiplex PCR. The sample shows tens of thousands of clones, approximately 84% of them seen only once. This specimen consisted of CD4+ or CD8+ T cells sorted from blood, obtained in a trial of the OX40 agonist ivuxolimab. These receptors were obtained from an adult with an advanced solid tumor such as melanoma, head and neck, liver or kidney cancer. Both conserved end residues are part of each CDR3. A D gene is named only where the DNA matches it firmly. Clone size, where shown, is once, few, many, or a class for clones that have expanded.

j_call: TRBJ1-6
clone_size: NA
d_call: TRBD1
v_call: TRBV2
cdr3_nt: TGTGCCAGCAGTGAGGGGGACAGCCTTAGCTCCTATAATTCACCCCTCCACTTT
cdr3_aa: CASSEGDSLSSYNSPLHF

j_call: TRBJ2-1
clone_size: NA
d_call: TRBD2
v_call: TRBV10-3
cdr3_nt: TGTGCCATCAGTGAGTCCGGGGGGAGTGAGCAGTTCTTC
cdr3_aa: CAISESGGSEQFF

j_call: TRBJ2-7
clone_size: few
d_call: NA
v_call: TRBV5-4
cdr3_nt: TGTGCCAGCAGTTCCAGACTTTCCTCGTACGAGCAGTACTTC
cdr3_aa: CASSSRLSSYEQYF

j_call: TRBJ1-1
clone_size: NA
d_call: TRBD1
v_call: TRBV7-3
cdr3_nt: TGTGCCAGCAGCACGGGACAGGGGAACACTGAAGCTTTCTTT
cdr3_aa: CASSTGQGNTEAFF

j_call: TRBJ2-1
clone_size: NA
d_call: NA
v_call: TRBV6-6
cdr3_nt: TGTGCCAGCAGCTTCACAGGGAGCTCCTACAATGAGCAGTTCTTC
cdr3_aa: CASSFTGSSYNEQFF

j_call: TRBJ2-1
clone_size: NA
d_call: TRBD1
v_call: TRBV28
cdr3_nt: TGTGCCAGCAGTGAACCGGGACAGGGCCACAATGAGCAGTTCTTC
cdr3_aa: CASSEPGQGHNEQFF

j_call: TRBJ2-1
clone_size: NA
d_call: NA
v_call: TRBV7-9
cdr3_nt: TGTGCCAGCAGCCCGAAGATAGGGGACATGAACAATGAGCAGTTCTTC
cdr3_aa: CASSPKIGDMNNEQFF

j_call: TRBJ1-2
clone_size: NA
d_call: TRBD1
v_call: TRBV6-1
cdr3_nt: TGTGCCAGCAGCGAGACAGGGGACTATGGCTACACCTTC
cdr3_aa: CASSETGDYGYTF

j_call: TRBJ1-5
clone_size: NA
d_call: NA
v_call: TRBV5-6
cdr3_nt: TGTGCCAGCAGCTTATACAGTGCCGGCAATCAGCCCCAGCATTTT
cdr3_aa: CASSLYSAGNQPQHF

j_call: TRBJ1-1
clone_size: NA
d_call: NA
v_call: TRBV7-2
cdr3_nt: TGTGCCAGCAGCGGAGGTGGGGCGGGGAGGGGGACTGAAGCTTTCTTT
cdr3_aa: CASSGGGAGRGTEAFF

j_call: TRBJ1-4
clone_size: NA
d_call: TRBD1
v_call: TRBV15
cdr3_nt: TGTGCCACCAGCAGGGTCCAGGGGGAGAGTGAAAAACTGTTTTTT
cdr3_aa: CATSRVQGESEKLFF

j_call: TRBJ1-2
clone_size: NA
d_call: NA
v_call: TRBV7-2
cdr3_nt: TGTGCCAGCAGCCCCGACAGGCGGGTCGGCTACACCTTC
cdr3_aa: CASSPDRRVGYTF

j_call: TRBJ2-7
clone_size: few
d_call: TRBD1
v_call: TRBV6-6
cdr3_nt: TGTGCCAGCAGTTACCTGGACAGGGGCTACGAGCAGTACTTC
cdr3_aa: CASSYLDRGYEQYF

j_call: TRBJ2-3
clone_size: NA
d_call: NA
v_call: TRBV9
cdr3_nt: TGTGCCAGCAGCGTAGGCGGGGTTCTCACAGATACGCAGTATTTT
cdr3_aa: CASSVGGVLTDTQYF

j_call: TRBJ2-7
clone_size: NA
d_call: NA
v_call: TRBV6-1
cdr3_nt: TGTGCCAGCAGTGAACCGACTAACTACGAGCAGTACTTC
cdr3_aa: CASSEPTNYEQYF